These T cell receptor beta chains were read from a single sample in a study of identifying expanded T cells in peripheral blood. Clones were read by immunoSEQ multiplex PCR, and TCRdb kept only the in-frame ones, dropping some. There are approximately 120,000 clones in the sample; about 88% occur only once, and 8.4% lies in the top ten. What was sequenced was blood. Receptors originate from a person between 18 and 70 years old in good health. Each CDR3 is given with its conserved first and last residue. The order of the fields is V gene, clone size, J gene, D gene, CDR3 protein, CDR3 DNA. A D gene is named only where the DNA matches it firmly. For some rows the clone size is stated as once, few or many, or as a class when expanded; others skip it.

TRBV11-2,.,TRBJ2-7,.,CASSLGGALEQYF,TGTGCCAGCAGCTTAGGGGGAGCCCTCGAGCAGTACTTC
TRBV5-5,.,TRBJ2-5,.,CASSSYRREETQYF,TGTGCCAGCAGCTCATACCGACGGGAAGAGACCCAGTACTTC
TRBV18,few,TRBJ2-1,.,CASSPPQASDNEQFF,TGTGCCAGCTCACCACCTCAAGCGTCAGACAATGAGCAGTTCTTC
TRBV7-3,.,TRBJ2-3,.,CASRAGPPSDTQYF,TGTGCCAGCCGGGCGGGACCCCCCTCCGATACGCAGTATTTT
TRBV6-4,.,TRBJ2-1,TRBD1,CASSVIWGQGNEQFF,TGTGCCAGCAGTGTAATTTGGGGACAGGGGAATGAGCAGTTCTTC
TRBV7-6,once,TRBJ2-7,.,CASSLQYEQYF,TGTGCCAGCAGCTTACAGTACGAGCAGTACTTC
TRBV5-1,once,TRBJ1-1,.,CASSFQGYSNTEAFF,TGCGCCAGCAGCTTTCAGGGGTACTCGAACACTGAAGCTTTCTTT
TRBV6-5,once,TRBJ2-2,.,CASSYSASGELFF,TGTGCCAGCAGTTACTCCGCTTCCGGGGAGCTGTTTTTT
TRBV15,once,TRBJ1-2,.,CATSRDLGRNYGYTF,TGTGCCACCAGCAGAGATCTAGGCAGAAACTATGGCTACACCTTC
TRBV6-6,once,TRBJ2-5,TRBD2,CASTGLAGVIQETQYF,TGTGCCAGCACGGGACTAGCGGGAGTCATCCAAGAGACCCAGTACTTC
TRBV14,.,TRBJ2-1,TRBD1,CASSQDIRQGYYYEQFF,TGTGCCAGCAGCCAAGATATTAGACAGGGGTACTACTATGAGCAGTTCTTC
TRBV30,.,TRBJ1-5,.,CAWTLGQYNQPQHF,TGTGCCTGGACCCTCGGACAGTACAATCAGCCCCAGCATTTT
TRBV11-3,.,TRBJ1-1,.,CASSLGDVTEAFF,TGTGCCAGCAGCTTGGGGGACGTCACTGAAGCTTTCTTT
TRBV9,.,TRBJ2-2,TRBD2,CASSFSGRTGGPSTGELFF,TGTGCCAGCAGCTTTAGTGGGCGGACGGGAGGACCGAGCACCGGGGAGCTGTTTTTT
TRBV7-2,.,TRBJ2-5,.,CASSLLRGRETQYF,TGTGCCAGCAGCTTGTTGCGGGGGCGGGAGACCCAGTACTTC
TRBV30,few,TRBJ1-6,TRBD1,CAWSGATGVRNSPLHF,TGTGCCTGGAGTGGGGCCACAGGGGTTCGGAATTCACCCCTCCACTTT
TRBV18,.,TRBJ1-4,.,CASSRSSSEKLFF,TGTGCCAGCTCAAGATCATCTTCTGAAAAACTGTTTTTT
TRBV7-6,few,TRBJ2-2,.,CASSFRGENTGELFF,TGTGCCAGCAGCTTCAGGGGTGAGAACACCGGGGAGCTGTTTTTT
TRBV4-1,.,TRBJ2-3,.,CASSQVNLVSADTQYF,TGCGCCAGCAGCCAAGTTAACCTGGTCAGCGCAGATACGCAGTATTTT
TRBV5-1,.,TRBJ1-3,.,CASSMYSGNTIYF,TGCGCCAGCAGCATGTATTCTGGAAACACCATATATTTT
TRBV6-5,.,TRBJ2-3,TRBD2,CASSYPGLPDTQYF,TGTGCCAGCAGTTACCCGGGACTACCCGATACGCAGTATTTT
TRBV6-1,.,TRBJ1-5,.,CATLDSGANQPQHF,TGTGCCACCCTCGACAGCGGCGCGAATCAGCCCCAGCATTTT
TRBV6-6,once,TRBJ2-5,.,CASSYSKETQYF,TGTGCCAGCAGTTACTCGAAGGAGACCCAGTACTTC
TRBV30,.,TRBJ2-3,.,CASYLTDTQYF,TGTGCCTCATACCTCACAGATACGCAGTATTTT
TRBV5-1,.,TRBJ2-3,TRBD1,CASTPFETGWNTQYF,TGCGCCAGCACCCCCTTCGAGACAGGGTGGAATACGCAGTATTTT
TRBV4-3,.,TRBJ2-1,.,CASSRSTGRRDNEQFF,TGCGCCAGCAGCCGATCGACCGGGAGACGGGACAATGAGCAGTTCTTC
TRBV6-5,.,TRBJ1-5,.,CASTNSRGQPQHF,TGTGCCAGCACCAACTCCCGGGGACAGCCCCAGCATTTT
TRBV9,.,TRBJ2-3,.,CASSVAAGWGDTQYF,TGTGCCAGCAGCGTAGCTGCGGGTTGGGGAGATACGCAGTATTTT
TRBV28,.,TRBJ2-7,TRBD1,CASSYGQAKPYEQYF,TGTGCCAGCAGTTACGGACAGGCGAAACCCTACGAGCAGTACTTC
TRBV7-2,.,TRBJ2-1,.,CASSLGLHNEQFF,TGTGCCAGCAGTCTCGGGCTTCACAATGAGCAGTTCTTC
TRBV2,once,TRBJ2-7,TRBD2,CAGRLAAHPEQYF,TGTGCCGGAAGACTAGCGGCCCACCCCGAGCAGTACTTC
TRBV25-1,.,TRBJ1-1,TRBD1,CASSAGTALGTEAFF,TGTGCCAGCAGTGCCGGGACAGCCTTGGGGACTGAAGCTTTCTTT
TRBV19,once,TRBJ1-1,.,CASSDTENTEAFF,TGTGCCAGTAGTGACACAGAGAACACTGAAGCTTTCTTT
TRBV18,.,TRBJ2-2,.,CASSPQEGFVTGELFF,TGTGCCAGCTCCCCTCAGGAGGGGTTCGTCACCGGGGAGCTGTTTTTT
TRBV2,.,TRBJ2-2,TRBD2,CAIGGGLAGANTGELFF,TGTGCCATCGGAGGGGGCCTAGCGGGGGCGAACACCGGGGAGCTGTTTTTT
TRBV6-6,.,TRBJ2-7,.,CASSYSDRGGSYEQYF,TGTGCCAGCAGTTACTCCGACAGGGGAGGGTCCTACGAGCAGTACTTC
TRBV5-1,.,TRBJ2-1,TRBD2,CASSVGGNYNEQFF,TGCGCCAGCAGCGTGGGGGGGAATTACAATGAGCAGTTCTTC
TRBV5-4,.,TRBJ1-6,.,CASSLDRQVYNSPLHF,TGTGCCAGCAGCTTGGATCGGCAAGTCTATAATTCACCCCTCCACTTT
TRBV5-1,.,TRBJ2-1,TRBD1,CASSPQGRNEQFF,TGCGCCAGCAGCCCACAGGGGCGTAATGAGCAGTTCTTC
TRBV28,.,TRBJ1-4,.,CASREGVRWEKLFF,TGTGCCAGCAGAGAGGGGGTGCGGTGGGAAAAACTGTTTTTT
TRBV19,.,TRBJ2-7,.,CASKQGYEQYF,TGTGCCAGTAAACAGGGCTACGAGCAGTACTTC
TRBV28,.,TRBJ2-7,.,CASSLRAGKAYEQYF,TGTGCCAGCAGCCTAAGGGCCGGGAAGGCCTACGAGCAGTACTTC
TRBV9,.,TRBJ2-2,.,CASSGGTRTGELFF,TGTGCCAGCAGCGGCGGGACCCGAACAGGGGAGCTGTTTTTT
TRBV5-5,.,TRBJ2-7,.,CASSLGGHSSYEQYF,TGTGCCAGCAGCTTGGGGGGGCATAGCTCCTACGAGCAGTACTTC
TRBV9,.,TRBJ2-7,.,CASSVEVGSYEQYF,TGTGCCAGCAGCGTAGAAGTCGGATCCTACGAGCAGTACTTC
TRBV6-1,.,TRBJ2-1,.,CASSETAMLYNEQFF,TGTGCCAGCAGTGAAACGGCCATGCTCTACAATGAGCAGTTCTTC
TRBV5-6,few,TRBJ1-1,.,CASSLYANTEAFF,TGTGCCAGCAGCTTGTATGCTAACACTGAAGCTTTCTTT
TRBV5-1,.,TRBJ2-1,TRBD2,CASSLAGTSGDEQFF,TGCGCCAGCAGCTTGGCCGGGACTAGCGGCGATGAGCAGTTCTTC
TRBV18,.,TRBJ1-1,TRBD1,CASSPDRGDTEAFF,TGTGCCAGCTCACCTGACAGGGGAGACACTGAAGCTTTCTTT
TRBV5-1,once,TRBJ2-7,.,CASSSRDGNYEQYF,TGCGCCAGCAGCTCCAGGGACGGCAACTACGAGCAGTACTTC
TRBV6-5,once,TRBJ1-2,.,CASSPGHLSYGYTF,TGTGCCAGCAGCCCGGGACACCTATCTTATGGCTACACCTTC
TRBV28,.,TRBJ2-7,.,CASSPTGLSYEQYF,TGTGCCAGCAGTCCTACGGGACTGTCCTACGAGCAGTACTTC
TRBV6-1,many,TRBJ1-5,.,CASSESDVYQPQHF,TGTGCCAGCAGTGAATCAGACGTTTATCAGCCCCAGCATTTT
TRBV19,.,TRBJ1-1,TRBD1,CASSIGQGAYDTEAFF,TGTGCCAGTAGTATAGGACAGGGGGCTTATGATACTGAAGCTTTCTTT
TRBV6-1,.,TRBJ2-7,TRBD1,CASSQGSSYEQYF,TGTGCCAGCTCACAGGGGAGCTCCTACGAGCAGTACTTC
TRBV28,.,TRBJ2-2,.,CASEVRAGELFF,TGTGCCAGCGAGGTTAGGGCCGGGGAGCTGTTTTTT
TRBV25-1,.,TRBJ2-1,.,CASSEYWAINEQFF,TGTGCCAGCAGTGAATATTGGGCGATCAATGAGCAGTTCTTC
TRBV6-1,.,TRBJ1-1,.,CASSDERQTEAFF,TGTGCCAGCAGTGATGAACGGCAGACTGAAGCTTTCTTT
TRBV11-3,.,TRBJ2-4,TRBD1,CASSLGQGADNIQYF,TGTGCCAGCAGCTTAGGACAGGGGGCTGACAACATTCAGTACTTC